These 5 T cell receptor beta chains were all obtained from the same sample, sequenced in a study of blood T cell repertoires in COVID-19. Assay: immunoSEQ multiplex PCR; the TCRdb copy retains only in-frame clones and omits some. The data contain 220,000 or so clones, roughly four fifths of them singletons. Material for sequencing was peripheral blood. The receptors stem from an elderly woman with COVID-19, enrolled during active disease.

This sequence joins TRBV7-9 and TRBJ1-5; the D is unclear. Trimming left V 1 base short and J 1 base short, with 8 bases between. This CDR3 comprises 15 residues. The germline CDR1 and CDR2 sequences are SEHNR and FQNEAQ (reference sequence). The CDR3 is CASSLGSTSNQPQHF. The CDR3 nucleotides are TGTGCCAGCAGCTTAGGGAGTACAAGCAATCAGCCCCAGCATTTT. Using reference TRBV7-9 and TRBJ1-5 for the parts outside the CDR3, the full variable domain is DTGVSQNPRHKITKRGQNVTFRCDPISEHNRLYWYRQTLGQGPEFLTYFQNEAQLEKSRLLSDRFSAERPKGSFSTLEIQRTEQGDSAMYLCASSLGSTSNQPQHFGDGTRLSIL.

The J gene is TRBJ1-6, the V gene TRBV27, with D possibly TRBD1 on 5 matching bases. With 3 bases removed from V and 5 bases from J, the gap between germline ends came to 8 bases. The CDR3 consists of 14 residues. Germline loops: CDR1 MNHEY, CDR2 SMNVEV (reference sequence). CDR3 protein: CASSLPGDNSPLHF. The CDR3 bases are TGTGCCAGCAGTTTGCCGGGGGATAATTCACCCCTCCACTTT.

This chain joins TRBV6-5 and TRBJ2-7, with 12 bases identical to TRBD1. V was clipped by 8 bases and J by 3 bases; unmatched bases: 8. Germline CDR1 is MNHEY and CDR2 is SVGAGI. The CDR3 runs to 15 residues. The CDR3 spells CASSYRDRGLYEQYF. The CDR3 DNA follows: TGTGCCAGCTCCTACCGGGACAGGGGGCTCTACGAGCAGTACTTC.

This clone was found once. The CDR3 nucleotides read TGTGCTAGTCCCCCAGCGAGGCAGTACTTC. Its translation: CASPPARQYF. This chain uses TRBV12-5 with TRBJ2-7; D remains ambiguous. The CDR3 spans 10 residues. CDR1 LGHNT and CDR2 FRNRAP come from the germline V gene. V gave up 8 bases and J gave up 9 bases, with 11 bases separating them.

This clone turned up a few times. The chain carries TRBV19 and TRBJ2-3; D uncertain. CDR1 and CDR2 from the germline V gene are LNHDA and SQIVND (reference sequence). Trimming removed 6 bases at V and 5 bases at J, with 21 bases between. The CDR3 spans 16 residues. The CDR3 loop is CASRDQALLTEDTQYF. The CDR3 nucleotides are TGTGCCAGTAGGGATCAGGCTCTACTCACGGAAGATACGCAGTATTTT.